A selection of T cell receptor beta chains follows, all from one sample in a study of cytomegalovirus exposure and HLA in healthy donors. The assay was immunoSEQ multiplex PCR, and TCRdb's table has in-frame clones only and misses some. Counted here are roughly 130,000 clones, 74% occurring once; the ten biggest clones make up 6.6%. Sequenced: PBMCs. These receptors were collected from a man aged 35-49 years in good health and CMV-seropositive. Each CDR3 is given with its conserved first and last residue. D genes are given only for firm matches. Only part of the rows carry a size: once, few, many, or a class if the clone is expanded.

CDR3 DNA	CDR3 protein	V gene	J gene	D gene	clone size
TGTGCCAGCAGCGTAGTCCCAGGCACCGGGGAGCTGTTTTTT	CASSVVPGTGELFF	TRBV9	TRBJ2-2	NA	NA
TGTGCCAGCAGCCCGACAGGGGTTGTCACAGATACGCAGTATTTT	CASSPTGVVTDTQYF	TRBV2	TRBJ2-3	TRBD1	NA
TGTGCCAGCAGTCCCGGGACATCGAACTATGGCTACACCTTC	CASSPGTSNYGYTF	TRBV2	TRBJ1-2	NA	NA
TGTGCCAGCAGCTTATCACCGGGACAGGGAAACACCGGGGAGCTGTTTTTT	CASSLSPGQGNTGELFF	TRBV7-8	TRBJ2-2	TRBD1	NA
TGCGCCAGCAGCTCGGCGACAGGAGAATCGAACACTGAAGCTTTCTTT	CASSSATGESNTEAFF	TRBV5-1	TRBJ1-1	NA	NA
TGTGCCAGCAGCCCCTGGGGACAGGGGTATGGCTACACCTTC	CASSPWGQGYGYTF	TRBV5-8	TRBJ1-2	TRBD1	NA
TGTGCCAGCAGCCCAAGGGGGACAAGGCCCGCAGGTGAGCAGTTCTTC	CASSPRGTRPAGEQFF	TRBV11-2	TRBJ2-1	NA	NA
TGTGCCAGCAGCTTGGATGCCAGATCCTACGAGCAGTACTTC	CASSLDARSYEQYF	TRBV5-4	TRBJ2-7	NA	once
TGCGCCAGCAGCCCTGTGGGCGGGAGGGCCGCCTACAATGAGCAGTTCTTC	CASSPVGGRAAYNEQFF	TRBV5-1	TRBJ2-1	TRBD2	NA
TGTGCCAGCAGCTCCCGGATCAGGGGCACTGAAGCTTTCTTT	CASSSRIRGTEAFF	TRBV7-9	TRBJ1-1	NA	NA
TGCGCCAGCAGCTTGGGTCAGAACACTAACTATGGCTACACCTTC	CASSLGQNTNYGYTF	TRBV5-1	TRBJ1-2	NA	NA
TGTGCCAGCAGTGAACGGCCGTGGACAGCCCAAAACTATGGCTACACCTTC	CASSERPWTAQNYGYTF	TRBV6-1	TRBJ1-2	NA	NA
TGTGCCAGCAGCCTGGGGCATTCCTCTAACTATGGCTACACCTTC	CASSLGHSSNYGYTF	TRBV7-2	TRBJ1-2	NA	NA
TGTGCCAGCAGTGAACAGGGAAATGGCTACACCTTC	CASSEQGNGYTF	TRBV2	TRBJ1-2	NA	NA
TGTGCCAGCAGCTTGGACATCCTCACCGGGGAGCTGTTTTTT	CASSLDILTGELFF	TRBV7-6	TRBJ2-2	NA	NA
TGTGCCAGTAAGACAGGGGACTATGGCTACACCTTC	CASKTGDYGYTF	TRBV19	TRBJ1-2	TRBD1	NA
TGTGCCAGCACCTTAACTAGCTCCTATAATTCACCCCTCCACTTT	CASTLTSSYNSPLHF	TRBV6-5	TRBJ1-6	NA	NA
TGTGCCAGCAGCCGCCGACCGGGACAGGCAATTGGTAATTCACCCCTCCACTTT	CASSRRPGQAIGNSPLHF	TRBV5-6	TRBJ1-6	TRBD1	NA
TGTGCCAGCAGCCTTGCGGGGGGCCAAGGACGCAATGAGCAGTTCTTC	CASSLAGGQGRNEQFF	TRBV5-4	TRBJ2-1	TRBD2	NA
TGTGCCAGCAGTTCGACAGGGCCCTACGAGCAGTACTTC	CASSSTGPYEQYF	TRBV27	TRBJ2-7	TRBD1	NA
TGTGCCATCAGTGAGACCCCCCTGGCAGGGGATGAAAAACTGTTTTTT	CAISETPLAGDEKLFF	TRBV10-3	TRBJ1-4	NA	NA
TGTGCCAGCAGCCCCGGGTGGGAGCAGTACTTC	CASSPGWEQYF	TRBV28	TRBJ2-7	NA	NA
TGTGCCAGCAGCCCTGGTGGGGCTGAAAACACCATATATTTT	CASSPGGAENTIYF	TRBV7-2	TRBJ1-3	NA	NA
TGTGCCAGCTCACCAGTGGTACCAGGGACTATCTACGAGCAGTACTTC	CASSPVVPGTIYEQYF	TRBV18	TRBJ2-7	TRBD2	NA
TGTGCCACCGGGACCGCCCGTAGCGGGGGGGACACCGGGGAGCTGTTTTTT	CATGTARSGGDTGELFF	TRBV10-3	TRBJ2-2	TRBD2	NA
TGTGCCAGCAGTCGGGACAGGGGAGTAGCCGGGGAGCTGTTTTTT	CASSRDRGVAGELFF	TRBV6-5	TRBJ2-2	TRBD1	few